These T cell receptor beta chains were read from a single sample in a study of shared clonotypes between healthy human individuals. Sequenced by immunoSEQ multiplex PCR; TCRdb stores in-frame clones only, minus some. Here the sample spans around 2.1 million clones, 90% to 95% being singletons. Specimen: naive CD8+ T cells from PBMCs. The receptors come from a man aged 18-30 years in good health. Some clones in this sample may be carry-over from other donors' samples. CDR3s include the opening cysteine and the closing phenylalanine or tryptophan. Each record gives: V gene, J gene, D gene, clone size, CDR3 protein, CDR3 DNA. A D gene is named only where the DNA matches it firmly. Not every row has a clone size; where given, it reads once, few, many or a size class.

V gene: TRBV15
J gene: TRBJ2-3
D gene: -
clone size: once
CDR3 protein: CATSRGPSTDTQYF
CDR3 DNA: TGTGCCACCAGCAGAGGTCCAAGCACAGATACGCAGTATTTT

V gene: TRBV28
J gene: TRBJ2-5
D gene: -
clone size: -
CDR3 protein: CASTMRRKQETQYF
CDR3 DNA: TGTGCCAGCACCATGAGGCGTAAGCAAGAGACCCAGTACTTC

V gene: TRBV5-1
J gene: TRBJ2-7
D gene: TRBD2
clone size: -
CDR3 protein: CASSSVSGRGSYEQYF
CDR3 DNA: TGCGCCAGCAGCTCGGTTAGCGGGAGGGGGTCCTACGAGCAGTACTTC

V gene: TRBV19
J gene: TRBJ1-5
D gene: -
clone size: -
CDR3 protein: CASSIQPVGNQPQHF
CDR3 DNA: TGTGCCAGTAGTATACAGCCGGTGGGCAATCAGCCCCAGCATTTT

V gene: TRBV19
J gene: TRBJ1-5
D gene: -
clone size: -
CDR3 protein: CASSMGDYSNQPQHF
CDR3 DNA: TGTGCCAGTAGTATGGGGGATTATAGCAATCAGCCCCAGCATTTT

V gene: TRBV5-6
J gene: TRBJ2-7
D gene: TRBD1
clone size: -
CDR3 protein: CASSLEGQEYEQYF
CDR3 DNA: TGTGCCAGCAGCTTGGAGGGACAGGAGTACGAGCAGTACTTC

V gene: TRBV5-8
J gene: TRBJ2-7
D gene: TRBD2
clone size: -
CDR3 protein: CASSSASSGVAYEQYF
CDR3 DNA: TGTGCCAGCAGCTCCGCTTCTAGCGGGGTCGCCTACGAGCAGTACTTC

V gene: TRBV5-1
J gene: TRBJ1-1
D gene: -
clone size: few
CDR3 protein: CASSLGAGMDTEAFF
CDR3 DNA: TGCGCCAGCAGCTTGGGTGCAGGGATGGACACTGAAGCTTTCTTT

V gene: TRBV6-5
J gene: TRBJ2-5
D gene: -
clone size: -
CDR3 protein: CASSYRRASDEYF
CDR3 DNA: TGTGCCAGCAGTTACCGACGGGCCTCCGATGAGTACTTC

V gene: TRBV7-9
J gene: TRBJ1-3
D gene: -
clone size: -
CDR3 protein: CASSLAENTIYF
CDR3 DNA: TGTGCCAGCAGCTTAGCGGAAAACACCATATATTTT

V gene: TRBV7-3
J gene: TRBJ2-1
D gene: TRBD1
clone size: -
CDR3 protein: CASSLTGGVRYNEQFF
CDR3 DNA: TGTGCCAGCAGCTTAACAGGGGGCGTGCGTTACAATGAGCAGTTCTTC

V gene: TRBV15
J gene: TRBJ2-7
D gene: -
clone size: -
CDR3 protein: CATRRDGNSYEQYF
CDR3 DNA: TGTGCCACCAGGAGGGACGGTAACTCCTACGAGCAGTACTTC

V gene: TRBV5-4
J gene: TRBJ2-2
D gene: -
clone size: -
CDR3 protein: CASSARDSNTGELFF
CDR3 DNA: TGTGCCAGCAGCGCCCGGGACTCGAACACCGGGGAGCTGTTTTTT

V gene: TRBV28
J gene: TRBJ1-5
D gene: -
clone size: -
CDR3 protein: CASSLRGPQPQHF
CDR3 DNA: TGTGCCAGCAGTTTAAGAGGGCCCCAGCCCCAGCATTTT